These 2 T cell receptor beta chains were all obtained from the same sample, sequenced in a study of cytomegalovirus exposure and HLA in healthy donors. PCR primers comprised 60 Vbeta and 13 Jbeta primers. Repertoires were generated with immunoSEQ multiplex PCR, while TCRdb's copy carries only in-frame clones and drops some. This table holds 60,000 to 70,000 clones, about four fifths found once. The sample consisted of PBMCs. Receptor source: a woman in her 30s in good health and CMV-seronegative.

The chain joins TRBV6-5 to TRBJ2-1, with 9 bases matching TRBD2. The CDR3 is made up of 15 amino acids. Germline CDR1 is MNHEY and CDR2 is SVGAGI. The trim removed 6 bases at V and 1 base at J, leaving 4 bases unmatched. CDR3 region: CASRSSGTSYNEQFF. The CDR3 DNA follows: TGTGCCAGCAGGTCTAGCGGGACATCCTACAATGAGCAGTTCTTC.

V is TRBV5-4 and J is TRBJ2-7, with 14 nucleotides matching TRBD2. The V and J ends lost 4 bases and 0 bases, in that order; junction bases with no gene match: 6. Germline assignment: CDR1 SGHNT and CDR2 YYREEE (reference sequence). CDR3 length: 17 residues. This CDR3 reads CASSPGLAGDGSYEQYF. CDR3 nucleotides: TGTGCCAGCAGCCCGGGACTAGCGGGAGATGGCTCCTACGAGCAGTACTTC. The complete variable domain, with remaining parts taken from reference TRBV5-4 and TRBJ2-7, reads ETGVTQSPTHLIKTRGQQVTLRCSSQSGHNTVSWYQQALGQGPQFIFQYYREEENGRGNFPPRFSGLQFPNYSSELNVNALELDDSALYLCASSPGLAGDGSYEQYFGPGTRLTVT.